The clone carrying this T cell receptor beta chain was observed a handful of times. The antigen remains unidentified. Germline CDR1 is SGHRS and CDR2 is YFSETQ. This CDR3 contains 15 residues. V lost 7 bases and J 5 bases, leaving 18 bases between the germline ends. Study-wide findings and caveats: The TCR gene usage of tumor memory CD4+ T cells clustered together with blood and lymph node memory CD4+ cells and with lymph node naive CD4+ cells. Tumor-infiltrating Treg TCR alpha and beta sequences overlapped most with tumor naive CD4+ T cells, then blood naive.

Purified naive CD4+ T cells were depleted of CD25+ Tregs. Semi-nested PCR with Nested Universal Primer A followed constant-region reverse priming of full-length variable regions. MiXCR, applied by TCRdb to the 5' RACE reads, yields one record per CDR3 protein. The data hold over 30,000 distinct CDR3 sequences, with roughly 26% observed a single time. The TCR comes from a female donor with breast cancer. The V gene is TRBV5-1, the J gene TRBJ2-2; D remains ambiguous. Sequencing was done on a sample of naive CD4+ T cells sorted from a lymph node. Subset: naive CD4+ T cells, CD4+CD45RA+CD25-. CDR3 bases: TGCGCCAGCGCGAAAATGGACCTGGATACCGGGGAGCTGTTTTTT. Translation: CASAKMDLDTGELFF. Complete variable domain (other parts from reference TRBV5-1 and TRBJ2-2): KAGVTQTPRYLIKTRGQQVTLSCSPISGHRSVSWYQQTPGQGLQFLFEYFSETQRNKGNFPGRFSGRQFSNSRSEMNVSTLELGDSALYLCASAKMDLDTGELFFGEGSRLTVL.